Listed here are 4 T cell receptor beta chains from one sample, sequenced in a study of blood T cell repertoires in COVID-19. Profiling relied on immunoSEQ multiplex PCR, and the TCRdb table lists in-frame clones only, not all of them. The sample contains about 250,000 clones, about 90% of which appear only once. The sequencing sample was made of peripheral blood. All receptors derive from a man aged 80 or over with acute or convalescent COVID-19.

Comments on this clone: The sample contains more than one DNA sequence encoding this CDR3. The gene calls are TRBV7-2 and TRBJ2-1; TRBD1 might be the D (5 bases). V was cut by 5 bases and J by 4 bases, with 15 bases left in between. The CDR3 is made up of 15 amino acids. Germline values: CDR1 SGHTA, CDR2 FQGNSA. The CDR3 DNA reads TGTGCCAGCAGCCTCGACAGCTCTTCTTACAATGAGCAGTTCTTC. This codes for CASSLDSSSYNEQFF.

For the CDR3, the DNA is TGTGCCAGCAGGGACAGGGGTCGGGGCAATCAGCCCCAGCATTTT. It specifies CASRDRGRGNQPQHF. The genes are TRBV6-5 and TRBJ1-5, with 9 positions matching TRBD1. The CDR3 extends over 15 amino acids. V trimming: 6 bases; J trimming: 2 bases; junction bases outside the gene matches: 5. From germline, CDR1 is MNHEY and CDR2 SVGAGI.

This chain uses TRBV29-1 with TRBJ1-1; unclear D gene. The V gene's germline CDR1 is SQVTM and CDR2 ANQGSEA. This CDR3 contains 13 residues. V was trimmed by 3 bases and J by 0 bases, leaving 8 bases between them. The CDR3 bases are TGCAGCGTTGAGACAACGATGAACACTGAAGCTTTCTTT. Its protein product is CSVETTMNTEAFF.

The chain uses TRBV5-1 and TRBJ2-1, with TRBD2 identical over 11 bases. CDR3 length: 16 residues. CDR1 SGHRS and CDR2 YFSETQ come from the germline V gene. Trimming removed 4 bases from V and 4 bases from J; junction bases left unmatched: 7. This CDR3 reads CASSPTSGRWYNEQFF. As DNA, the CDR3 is TGCGCCAGCAGCCCCACTAGCGGGAGATGGTACAATGAGCAGTTCTTC.